A single sample is the source of the 18 T cell receptor beta chains below, sequenced in a study of cytomegalovirus exposure and HLA in healthy donors. TCRdb's copy holds only in-frame clones and misses some; the assay was immunoSEQ multiplex PCR. In the table there are approximately 140,000 clones, about 86% of which are singletons. Material: PBMCs. The receptors come from a man younger than 35 in good health and CMV-seronegative.

The chain is built from TRBV19 and TRBJ1-5, with 8 bases matching TRBD1. J was trimmed by 3 bases and V by 6 bases; bases with no gene match: 1. This CDR3 has 13 amino acids. Germline V gives CDR1 LNHDA, CDR2 SQIVND (reference sequence). CDR3 DNA: TGTGCCAGTAGGACAGGGGCCAATCAGCCCCAGCATTTT. It encodes CASRTGANQPQHF.

The chain is built from TRBV6-5 and TRBJ2-3; 9 nucleotides align to TRBD2. The CDR3 is 14 residues long. Trimming cost V 10 bases and J 2 bases; bases outside gene matches: 7. Germline V gives CDR1 MNHEY, CDR2 SVGAGI. The CDR3 is CAIRRLAVTDTQYF. Here the CDR3 DNA reads TGTGCCATCAGGAGACTAGCGGTCACAGATACGCAGTATTTT.

V is TRBV7-6 and J is TRBJ2-1, with 7 bases identical to TRBD1. CDR1 and CDR2 (germline): SGHVS, FNYEAQ. The CDR3 runs to 15 residues. The J segment lost 4 bases and the V segment lost 1 base, leaving 4 bases of the junction unmatched. This chain's CDR3 is CASSLGYRGYNEQFF. The CDR3 DNA is TGTGCCAGCAGCTTAGGTTACAGGGGTTACAATGAGCAGTTCTTC. Full variable domain (missing parts from reference TRBV7-6 and TRBJ2-1): GAGVSQSPRYKVTKRGQDVALRCDPISGHVSLYWYRQALGQGPEFLTYFNYEAQQDKSGLPNDRFSAERPEGSISTLTIQRTEQRDSAMYRCASSLGYRGYNEQFFGPGTRLTVL.

This clone was found a few times. The germline gene is not matched at one end of the junction; a read error may be the cause. The gene calls are TRBV2 and TRBJ2-6; TRBD1 might be the D (7 bases). CDR3 length equals 19 residues. From germline, CDR1 is SNHLY and CDR2 FYNNEI. CDR3 region: CASTELGGTADSGANVLTF. The CDR3 bases are TGTGCCAGCACTGAACTAGGCGGGACAGCGGACTCTGGGGCCAACGTCCTGACTTTC.

The table lists this clone with a count of one. The genes are TRBV28 and TRBJ2-3, with D possibly TRBD2 on 5 matching bases. CDR1 and CDR2 (germline): MDHEN, SYDVKM. The germline V and J ends were trimmed by 4 bases and 0 bases, with 14 bases remaining between them. The CDR3 contains 16 residues. The DNA of the CDR3 is TGTGCCAGCAGTTACGGGGTTGCCCCTAGCACAGATACGCAGTATTTT. Amino acids: CASSYGVAPSTDTQYF.

This clone was observed once. J is TRBJ2-1 and V is TRBV9, with a weak D call TRBD2 (6 bases). The V and J ends lost 3 bases and 1 base respectively, with 11 bases between them. Germline CDR1 reads SGDLS; CDR2 reads YYNGEE. The CDR3 has 15 amino acids. CDR3 in amino acids: CASSELGRSYNEQFF. CDR3 DNA: TGTGCCAGCAGCGAGTTGGGGAGGTCCTACAATGAGCAGTTCTTC. Drawing the rest from reference TRBV9 and TRBJ2-1, the complete variable domain is DSGVTQTPKHLITATGQRVTLRCSPRSGDLSVYWYQQSLDQGLQFLIQYYNGEERAKGNILERFSAQQFPDLHSELNLSSLELGDSALYFCASSELGRSYNEQFFGPGTRLTVL.

The chain links TRBV7-9 to TRBJ1-5; maybe TRBD1 (6 bases). V lost 5 bases and J lost 0, with 11 bases in between. CDR3 length: 15 residues. CDR1 and CDR2 (germline): SEHNR, FQNEAQ (reference sequence). DNA of the CDR3: TGTGCCAGCAGCCAGACAGGACTTAGCAATCAGCCCCAGCATTTT. Translated, it gives CASSQTGLSNQPQHF.

The chain's CDR3 is CASSVAQAANYGYTF. CDR3 nucleotide sequence: TGTGCCAGCAGCGTAGCCCAGGCAGCAAACTATGGCTACACCTTC. The V call is TRBV9, the J call TRBJ1-2; D unresolved. V lost 0 bases to trimming and J lost 2 bases, with 11 bases between them. The germline V gene has CDR1 SGDLS and CDR2 YYNGEE. The CDR3 has 15 residues.

The CDR3 DNA is TGTGCCAGCAGTGTAGGTCAGGGGGAGTACTTC. It specifies CASSVGQGEYF. The chain uses TRBV2 and TRBJ2-7; TRBD1 agrees at 7 bases. V gave up 4 bases and J gave up 11 bases; unmatched junction bases: 5. This CDR3 contains 11 residues. The germline CDR1 and CDR2 sequences are SNHLY and FYNNEI.

The chain recombines TRBV6-5 with TRBJ1-1, with TRBD1 matching over 7 bases. The CDR3 runs to 14 residues. V lost 7 bases and J lost 1; bases outside the gene matches: 6. Germline CDR1 and CDR2: MNHEY and SVGAGI. As DNA, the CDR3 is TGTGCCAGCAATCCCGGGACAGAGAACACTGAAGCTTTCTTT. It is translated as CASNPGTENTEAFF.

This clone was observed once. DNA of the CDR3: TGCGCCAGCGGCCGCTTTGCGGGGGGCCAGGTAGATACGCAGTATTTT. As protein: CASGRFAGGQVDTQYF. The V call is TRBV5-1, the J call TRBJ2-3; 8 bases are a match to TRBD2. The CDR3 has 16 amino acids. CDR1 and CDR2 (germline): SGHRS, YFSETQ. The V gene end was trimmed by 7 bases and the J gene end by 5 bases; junction bases not matched to a gene: 15.

This clone has just one count. The gene calls are TRBV5-1 and TRBJ2-7, with D maybe TRBD1 (5 bases). The CDR3 runs 16 residues. Per the germline V gene, CDR1 is SGHRS and CDR2 is YFSETQ. Deletions cut 3 bases from V and 0 bases from J, with 16 bases between. The DNA for the CDR3 is TGCGCCAGCAGCTCGACCTTGTGGGGCAGCTCCTACGAGCAGTACTTC. Its protein is CASSSTLWGSSYEQYF.

The sample holds a few counts of this clone. This sequence joins TRBV5-4 and TRBJ1-6, with 8 bases aligning to TRBD1. The germline V gene encodes CDR1 SGHNT and CDR2 YYREEE (reference sequence). The junction had 7 bases not matched to a gene; V was cut back by 1 base and J by 7 bases. The length of the CDR3 is 16 residues. In DNA, the CDR3 is TGTGCCAGCAGCTTGCTAGGACAGGGTGAGAATTCACCCCTCCACTTT. Encoded protein: CASSLLGQGENSPLHF.

The rearrangement joins TRBV5-4 to TRBJ2-1; D unclear. Germline loops: CDR1 SGHNT, CDR2 YYREEE (reference sequence). The CDR3 contains 16 residues. The V and J ends lost 3 bases and 6 bases respectively, with 19 bases between them. Written as DNA, the CDR3 is TGTGCCAGCAGCTACGGCCCTTCTAGATCTTCCAATGAGCAGTTCTTC. Protein: CASSYGPSRSSNEQFF.

CDR3 sequence (DNA): TGTGCCAGCTCACCACCCCGGGACAGCTCCTATAATTCACCCCTCCACTTT. Residues: CASSPPRDSSYNSPLHF. The chain carries TRBV18 and TRBJ1-6, with TRBD1 matching over 7 bases. Germline lookup yields CDR1 KGHSH and CDR2 LQKENI. V shed 0 bases and J 0 bases; nucleotides not matched to a gene: 2. This CDR3 spans 17 amino acids.

CDR3 sequence (DNA): TGTGCCAGCAGCTTGGGACAATCCGTCGTGGACACTGAAGCTTTCTTT. Amino acids: CASSLGQSVVDTEAFF. The chain joins TRBV5-6 to TRBJ1-1; D not resolved. CDR1 and CDR2 from the germline V gene are SGHDT and YYEEEE. This CDR3 has 16 residues. V shed 0 bases and J shed 3 bases, with 15 bases lying between them.

The chain uses TRBV6-1 and TRBJ2-7; 10 bases align to TRBD1. J gave up 0 bases and V 1 base, and 0 bases lay outside the gene matches. The CDR3 spans 15 residues. CDR1 and CDR2 from the germline V gene are MNHNS and SASEGT. This CDR3 is CASSEGTGGSYEQYF. The CDR3 nucleotides read TGTGCCAGCAGTGAAGGGACAGGGGGCTCCTACGAGCAGTACTTC.

V and J are TRBV7-9 and TRBJ2-3; D gene unclear. Germline CDR1 reads SEHNR; CDR2 reads FQNEAQ (reference sequence). The CDR3 runs 12 residues. With 5 bases removed from V and 7 bases from J, the gap between germline ends came to 10 bases. The CDR3: CASSPLQNTQYF. For the CDR3, the DNA is TGTGCCAGCAGCCCTCTTCAGAATACGCAGTATTTT.